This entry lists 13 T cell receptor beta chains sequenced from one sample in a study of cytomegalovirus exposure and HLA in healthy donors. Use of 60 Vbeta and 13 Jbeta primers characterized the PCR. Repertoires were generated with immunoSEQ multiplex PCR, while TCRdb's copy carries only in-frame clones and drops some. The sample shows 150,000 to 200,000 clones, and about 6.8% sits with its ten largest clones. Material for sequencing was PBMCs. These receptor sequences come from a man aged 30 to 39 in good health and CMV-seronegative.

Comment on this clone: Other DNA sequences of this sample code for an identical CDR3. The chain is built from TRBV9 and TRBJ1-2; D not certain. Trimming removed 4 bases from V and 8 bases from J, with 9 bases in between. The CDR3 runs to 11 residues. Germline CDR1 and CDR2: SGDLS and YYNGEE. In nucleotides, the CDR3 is TGTGCCAGCAGCTCGGAGCGGGGCTACACCTTC. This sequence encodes CASSSERGYTF.

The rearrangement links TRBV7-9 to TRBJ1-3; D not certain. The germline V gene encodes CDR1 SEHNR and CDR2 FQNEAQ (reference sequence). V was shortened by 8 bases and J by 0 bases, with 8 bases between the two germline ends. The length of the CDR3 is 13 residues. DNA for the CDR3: TGTGCCAGCGACGAGGGCTCTGGAAACACCATATATTTT. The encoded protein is CASDEGSGNTIYF.

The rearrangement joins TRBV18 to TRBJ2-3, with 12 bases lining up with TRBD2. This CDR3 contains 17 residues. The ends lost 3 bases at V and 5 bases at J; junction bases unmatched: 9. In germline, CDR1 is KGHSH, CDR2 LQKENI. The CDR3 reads CASSPASGGGLRDTQYF. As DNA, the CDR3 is TGTGCCAGCTCACCCGCTAGCGGGGGGGGCCTTAGAGATACGCAGTATTTT.

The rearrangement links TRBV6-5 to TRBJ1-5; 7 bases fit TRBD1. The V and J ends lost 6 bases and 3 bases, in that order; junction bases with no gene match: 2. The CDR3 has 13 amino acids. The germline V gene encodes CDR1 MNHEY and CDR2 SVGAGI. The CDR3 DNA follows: TGTGCCAGCAGCAGGGGGTTCAATCAGCCCCAGCATTTT. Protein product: CASSRGFNQPQHF.

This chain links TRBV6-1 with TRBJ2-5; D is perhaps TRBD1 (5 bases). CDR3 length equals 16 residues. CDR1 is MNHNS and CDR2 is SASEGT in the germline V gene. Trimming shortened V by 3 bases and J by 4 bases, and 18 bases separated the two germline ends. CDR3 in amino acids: CASSEGPGAGLETQYF. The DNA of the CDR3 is TGTGCCAGCAGTGAGGGGCCTGGGGCAGGGCTAGAGACCCAGTACTTC.

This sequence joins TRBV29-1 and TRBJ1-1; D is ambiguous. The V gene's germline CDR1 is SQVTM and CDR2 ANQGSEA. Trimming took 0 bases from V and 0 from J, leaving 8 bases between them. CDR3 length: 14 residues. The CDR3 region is CSVEDHPVNTEAFF. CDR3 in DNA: TGCAGCGTTGAAGATCACCCGGTGAACACTGAAGCTTTCTTT.

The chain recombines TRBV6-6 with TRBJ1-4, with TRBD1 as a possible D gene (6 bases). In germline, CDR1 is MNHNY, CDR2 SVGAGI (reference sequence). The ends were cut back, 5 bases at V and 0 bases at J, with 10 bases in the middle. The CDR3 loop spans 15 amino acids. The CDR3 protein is CASSGNRATNEKLFF. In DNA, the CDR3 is TGTGCCAGCAGTGGCAACAGGGCAACTAATGAAAAACTGTTTTTT.

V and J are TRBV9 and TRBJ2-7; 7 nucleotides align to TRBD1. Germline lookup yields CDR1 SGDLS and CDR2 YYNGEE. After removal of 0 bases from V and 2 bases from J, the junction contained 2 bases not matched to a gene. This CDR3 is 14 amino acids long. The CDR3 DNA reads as TGTGCCAGCAGCGTAGGGGACAGCACCTACGAGCAGTACTTC. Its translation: CASSVGDSTYEQYF. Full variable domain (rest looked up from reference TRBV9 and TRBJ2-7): DSGVTQTPKHLITATGQRVTLRCSPRSGDLSVYWYQQSLDQGLQFLIQYYNGEERAKGNILERFSAQQFPDLHSELNLSSLELGDSALYFCASSVGDSTYEQYFGPGTRLTVT.

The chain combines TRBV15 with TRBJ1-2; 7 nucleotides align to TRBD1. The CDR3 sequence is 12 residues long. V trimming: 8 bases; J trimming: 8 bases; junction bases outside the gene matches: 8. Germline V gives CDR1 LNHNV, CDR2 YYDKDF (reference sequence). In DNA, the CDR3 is TGTGCCACCCAACAGGGGAAGGGCGGCTACACCTTC. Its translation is CATQQGKGGYTF. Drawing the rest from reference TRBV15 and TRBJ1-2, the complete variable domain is DAMVIQNPRYQVTQFGKPVTLSCSQTLNHNVMYWYQQKSSQAPKLLFHYYDKDFNNEADTPDNFQSRRPNTSFCFLDIRSPGLGDTAMYLCATQQGKGGYTFGSGTRLTVV.

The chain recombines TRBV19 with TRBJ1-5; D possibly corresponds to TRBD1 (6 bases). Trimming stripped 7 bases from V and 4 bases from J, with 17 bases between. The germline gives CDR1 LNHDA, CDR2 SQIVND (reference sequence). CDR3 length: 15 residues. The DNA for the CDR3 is TGTGCCAGTACCCCAAGTGAGGGGGAGAATCAGCCCCAGCATTTT. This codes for CASTPSEGENQPQHF.

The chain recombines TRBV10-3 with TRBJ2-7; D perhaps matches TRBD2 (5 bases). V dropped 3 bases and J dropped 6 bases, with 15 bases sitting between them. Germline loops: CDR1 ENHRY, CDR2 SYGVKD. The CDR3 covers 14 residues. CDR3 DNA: TGTGCCATCAGTGAACCTGGACTGGGTCCCGAGCAGTACTTC. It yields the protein CAISEPGLGPEQYF.

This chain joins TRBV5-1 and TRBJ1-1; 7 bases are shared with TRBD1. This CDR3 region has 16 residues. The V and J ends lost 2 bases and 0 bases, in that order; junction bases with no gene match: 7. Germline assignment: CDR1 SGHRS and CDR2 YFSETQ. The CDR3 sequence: CASSFRDSSMNTEAFF. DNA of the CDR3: TGCGCCAGCAGCTTCCGGGACAGTTCCATGAACACTGAAGCTTTCTTT.

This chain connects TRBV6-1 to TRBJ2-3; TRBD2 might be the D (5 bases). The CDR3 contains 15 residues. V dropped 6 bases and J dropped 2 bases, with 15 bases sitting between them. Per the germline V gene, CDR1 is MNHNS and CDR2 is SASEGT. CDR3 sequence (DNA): TGTGCCAGCAGCCCTACGGGGTATTACACAGATACGCAGTATTTT. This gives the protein CASSPTGYYTDTQYF.